These T cell receptor beta chains were read from a single sample in a study of blood T cell repertoires in COVID-19. TCRdb keeps only in-frame clones here, not all; method: immunoSEQ multiplex PCR. Of 20,000 to 25,000 clones listed, more than 85% are singletons. Sequencing was performed on peripheral blood. These receptors were collected from a woman in her sixties or seventies with active COVID-19. Each CDR3 is given with its conserved first and last residue. A D gene is named only where the DNA matches it firmly. Clone size is given for some rows only: seen once, a few or many times, or a class if the clone is expanded.

v_gene	d_gene	abundance	j_gene	CDR3nt	CDR3aa
TRBV9	NA	NA	TRBJ1-1	TGTGCCAGCAGCGTAGAGAACAGGCCCATGAACACTGAAGCTTTCTTT	CASSVENRPMNTEAFF
TRBV19	NA	NA	TRBJ1-5	TGTGCCAGTAGTTCCTTCGGGGGACAGCCCCAGCATTTT	CASSSFGGQPQHF
TRBV27	NA	few	TRBJ2-1	TGTGCCAGCAGTTTACGGGCCTACAATGAGCAGTTCTTC	CASSLRAYNEQFF
TRBV5-6	TRBD1	NA	TRBJ1-1	TGTGCCAGCAGCCAACTTACCCTGGGACAGGGAAACACTGAAGCTTTCTTT	CASSQLTLGQGNTEAFF
TRBV18	NA	NA	TRBJ2-3	TGTGCCAGCTCACCCGGAGCAGATACGCAGTATTTT	CASSPGADTQYF
TRBV28	NA	NA	TRBJ1-1	TGTGCCAGCAGTGGGGCTTTAGGGGCCGACACTGAAGCTTTCTTT	CASSGALGADTEAFF
TRBV28	NA	NA	TRBJ1-4	TGTGCCAGCAGTCCCACTAGGGCGGGGACTAATGAAAAACTGTTTTTT	CASSPTRAGTNEKLFF
TRBV11-2	NA	NA	TRBJ1-1	TGTGCCAGCAGCTTACCACAGGCTATGAACACTGAAGCTTTCTTT	CASSLPQAMNTEAFF
TRBV6-5	NA	NA	TRBJ2-2	TGTGCCAGCAGTTCAGTCCTCAACACCGGGGAGCTGTTTTTT	CASSSVLNTGELFF
TRBV7-2	NA	NA	TRBJ2-7	TGTGCCAGCAGCTTATTTAACAGGCTTTACGAGCAGTACTTC	CASSLFNRLYEQYF
TRBV29-1	NA	once	TRBJ2-5	TGCAGCCTTGGACGAGGTGAGACCCAGTACTTC	CSLGRGETQYF
TRBV7-9	NA	NA	TRBJ1-3	TGTGCCAGCAGCCCCCGGAGGGTAAACACCATATATTTT	CASSPRRVNTIYF
TRBV29-1	NA	NA	TRBJ2-7	TGCAGCGTTGCCAGGGGAATGGGGGAGCAGTACTTC	CSVARGMGEQYF
TRBV28	TRBD1	NA	TRBJ1-4	TGTGCCAGCAGGCCGGGACAGGGAGCTGAAAAACTGTTTTTT	CASRPGQGAEKLFF
TRBV28	NA	NA	TRBJ1-2	TGTGCCAGCAGTTTCCAGGGTAAATCAAACTATGGCTACACCTTC	CASSFQGKSNYGYTF
TRBV2	NA	NA	TRBJ1-1	TGTGCCAGCACGAAGACAGTAACGAACACTGAAGCTTTCTTT	CASTKTVTNTEAFF